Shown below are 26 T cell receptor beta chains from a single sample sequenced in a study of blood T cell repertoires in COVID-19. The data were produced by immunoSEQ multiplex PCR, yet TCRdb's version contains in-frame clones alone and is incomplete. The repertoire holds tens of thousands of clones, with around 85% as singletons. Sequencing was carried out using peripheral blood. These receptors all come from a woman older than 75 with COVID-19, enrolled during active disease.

The CDR3 nucleotides are TGTGCCAGCACCCGAGGTACCGACAATGAGCAGTTCTTC. It specifies CASTRGTDNEQFF. The V gene is TRBV6-5, the J gene TRBJ2-1; no reliable D call. V was shortened by 7 bases and J by 5 bases, with 12 bases between the two germline ends. The germline CDR1 and CDR2 sequences are MNHEY and SVGAGI. CDR3 length equals 13 residues.

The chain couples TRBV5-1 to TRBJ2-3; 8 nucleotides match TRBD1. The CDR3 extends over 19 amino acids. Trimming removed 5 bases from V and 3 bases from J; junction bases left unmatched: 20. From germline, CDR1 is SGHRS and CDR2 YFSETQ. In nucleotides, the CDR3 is TGCGCCAGCAGTGCGTTCCCTAAACTCCGGGACAGGCAAACAGATACGCAGTATTTT. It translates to CASSAFPKLRDRQTDTQYF.

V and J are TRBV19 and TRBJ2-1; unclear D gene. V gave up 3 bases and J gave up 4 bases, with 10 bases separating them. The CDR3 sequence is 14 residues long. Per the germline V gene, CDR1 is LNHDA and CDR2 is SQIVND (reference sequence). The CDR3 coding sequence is TGTGCCAGTAGTATGAACGCGCGGTACAATGAGCAGTTCTTC. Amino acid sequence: CASSMNARYNEQFF.

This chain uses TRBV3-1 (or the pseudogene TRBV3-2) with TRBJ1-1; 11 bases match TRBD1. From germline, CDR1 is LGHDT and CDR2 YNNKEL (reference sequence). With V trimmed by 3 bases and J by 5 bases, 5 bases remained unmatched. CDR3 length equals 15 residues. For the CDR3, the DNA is TGTGCCAGCAGCCAGTCCGGGACAGGGGGGACTGAAGCTTTCTTT. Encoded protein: CASSQSGTGGTEAFF.

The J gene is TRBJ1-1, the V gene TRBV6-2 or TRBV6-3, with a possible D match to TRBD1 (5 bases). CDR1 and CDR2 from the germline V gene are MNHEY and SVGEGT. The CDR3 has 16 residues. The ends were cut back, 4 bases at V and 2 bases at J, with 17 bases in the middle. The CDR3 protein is CASSWTQGHLNTEAFF. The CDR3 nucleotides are TGTGCCAGCAGTTGGACGCAGGGCCACCTAAACACTGAAGCTTTCTTT.

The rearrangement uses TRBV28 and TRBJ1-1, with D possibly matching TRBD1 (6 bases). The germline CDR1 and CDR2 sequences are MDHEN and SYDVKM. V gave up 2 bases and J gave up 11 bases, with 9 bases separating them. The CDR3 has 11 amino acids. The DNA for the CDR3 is TGTGCCAGCAGTTTAAGGGGGGGTGCTTTCTTT. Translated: CASSLRGGAFF.

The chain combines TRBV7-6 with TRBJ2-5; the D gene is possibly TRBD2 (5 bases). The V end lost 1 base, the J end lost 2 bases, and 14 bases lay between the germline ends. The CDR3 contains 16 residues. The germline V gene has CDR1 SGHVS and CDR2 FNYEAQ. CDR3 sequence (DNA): TGTGCCAGCAGCTTAGAACGGGGAAACCTGCAAGAGACCCAGTACTTC. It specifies CASSLERGNLQETQYF.

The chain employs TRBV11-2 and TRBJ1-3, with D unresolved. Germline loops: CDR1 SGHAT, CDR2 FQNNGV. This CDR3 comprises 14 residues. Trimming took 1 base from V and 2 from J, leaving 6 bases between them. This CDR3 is CASSLAGAGNTIYF. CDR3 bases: TGTGCCAGCAGCTTAGCCGGAGCTGGAAACACCATATATTTT. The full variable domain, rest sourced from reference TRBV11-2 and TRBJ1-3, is EAGVAQSPRYKIIEKRQSVAFWCNPISGHATLYWYQQILGQGPKLLIQFQNNGVVDDSQLPKDRFSAERLKGVDSTLKIQPAKLEDSAVYLCASSLAGAGNTIYFGEGSWLTVV.

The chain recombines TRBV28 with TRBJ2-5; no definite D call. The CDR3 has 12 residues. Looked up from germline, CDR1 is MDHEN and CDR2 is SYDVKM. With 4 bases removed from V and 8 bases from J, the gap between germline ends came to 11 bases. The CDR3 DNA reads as TGTGCCAGCAGTTCGAGCTTGGGCACCCAGTACTTC. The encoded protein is CASSSSLGTQYF.

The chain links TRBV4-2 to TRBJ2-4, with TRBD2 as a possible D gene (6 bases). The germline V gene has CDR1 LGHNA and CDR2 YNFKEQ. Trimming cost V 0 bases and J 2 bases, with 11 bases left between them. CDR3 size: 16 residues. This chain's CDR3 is CASSQDEAGSKNIQYF. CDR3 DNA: TGTGCCAGCAGCCAAGATGAAGCGGGTTCCAAAAACATTCAGTACTTC.

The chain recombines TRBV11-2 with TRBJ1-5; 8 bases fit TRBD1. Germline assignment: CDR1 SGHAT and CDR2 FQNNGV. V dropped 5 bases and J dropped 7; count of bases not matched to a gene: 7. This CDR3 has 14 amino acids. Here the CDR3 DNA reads TGTGCCAGCAGCCCGGACAGGGTCGGCCAGCCCCAGCATTTT. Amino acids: CASSPDRVGQPQHF.

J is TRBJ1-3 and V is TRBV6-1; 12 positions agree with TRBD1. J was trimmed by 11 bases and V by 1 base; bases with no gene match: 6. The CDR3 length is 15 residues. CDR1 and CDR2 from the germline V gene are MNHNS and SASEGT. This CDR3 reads CASSEVPGQGAAIYF. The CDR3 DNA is TGTGCCAGCAGTGAAGTGCCGGGACAGGGGGCAGCCATATATTTT.

The CDR3 DNA sequence: TGTGCCACCAGTGCAAGACAGGGCGGCGAGCAGTACTTC. This encodes CATSARQGGEQYF. This chain links TRBV24-1 with TRBJ2-7; 7 bases agree with TRBD1. CDR1 is KGHDR, CDR2 SFDVKD, per germline. This CDR3 has 13 amino acids. The V segment lost 5 bases and the J segment 6 bases; nucleotides outside the gene matches: 6.

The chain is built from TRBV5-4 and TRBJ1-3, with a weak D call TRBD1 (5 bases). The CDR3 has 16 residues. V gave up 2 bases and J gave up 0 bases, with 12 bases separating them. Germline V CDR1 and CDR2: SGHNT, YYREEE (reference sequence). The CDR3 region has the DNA TGTGCCAGCAGCTTCCGGACATCGAGCTCTGGAAACACCATATATTTT. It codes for CASSFRTSSSGNTIYF.

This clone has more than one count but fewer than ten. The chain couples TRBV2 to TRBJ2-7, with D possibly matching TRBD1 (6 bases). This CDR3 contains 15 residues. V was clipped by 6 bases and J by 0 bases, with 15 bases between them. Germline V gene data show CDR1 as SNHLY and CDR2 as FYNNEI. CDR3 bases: TGTGCCAGCAGCCTAGACAGGCCGTCCTCCTACGAGCAGTACTTC. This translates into CASSLDRPSSYEQYF.

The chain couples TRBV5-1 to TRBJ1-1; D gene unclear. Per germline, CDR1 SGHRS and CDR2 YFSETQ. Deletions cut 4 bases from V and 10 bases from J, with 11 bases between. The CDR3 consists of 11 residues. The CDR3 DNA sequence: TGCGCCAGCAGCGCCGAGGGAACAGCTTTCTTT. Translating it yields CASSAEGTAFF.

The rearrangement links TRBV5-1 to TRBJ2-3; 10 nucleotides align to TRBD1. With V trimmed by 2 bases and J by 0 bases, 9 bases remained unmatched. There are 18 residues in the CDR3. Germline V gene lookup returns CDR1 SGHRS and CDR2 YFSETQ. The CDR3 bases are TGCGCCAGCAGCTTCGGGACAGGGGTTCGGGATAGCACAGATACGCAGTATTTT. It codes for CASSFGTGVRDSTDTQYF.

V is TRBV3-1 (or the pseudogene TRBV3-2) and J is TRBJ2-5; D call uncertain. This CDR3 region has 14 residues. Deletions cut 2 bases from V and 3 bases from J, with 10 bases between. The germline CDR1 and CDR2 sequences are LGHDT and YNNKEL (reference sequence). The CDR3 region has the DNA TGTGCCAGCAGCCAACGAGGTAACGAAGAGACCCAGTACTTC. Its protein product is CASSQRGNEETQYF.

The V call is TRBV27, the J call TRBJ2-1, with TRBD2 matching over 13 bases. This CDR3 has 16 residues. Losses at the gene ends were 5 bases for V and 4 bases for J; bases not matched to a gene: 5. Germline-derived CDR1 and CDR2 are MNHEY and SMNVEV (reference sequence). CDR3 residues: CASSPGTSGIYNEQFF. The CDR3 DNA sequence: TGTGCCAGCAGTCCCGGGACTAGCGGGATTTACAATGAGCAGTTCTTC.

The CDR3 reads CASSGEGNTIYF. In nucleotides, the CDR3 is TGTGCCAGCAGCGGGGAGGGTAACACCATATATTTT. This chain uses TRBV9 with TRBJ1-3; D unresolved. Trimming removed 3 bases at V and 7 bases at J, with 8 bases between. The germline V gene has CDR1 SGDLS and CDR2 YYNGEE. There are 12 residues in the CDR3. The full variable domain, completed using reference TRBV9 and TRBJ1-3, is DSGVTQTPKHLITATGQRVTLRCSPRSGDLSVYWYQQSLDQGLQFLIQYYNGEERAKGNILERFSAQQFPDLHSELNLSSLELGDSALYFCASSGEGNTIYFGEGSWLTVV.

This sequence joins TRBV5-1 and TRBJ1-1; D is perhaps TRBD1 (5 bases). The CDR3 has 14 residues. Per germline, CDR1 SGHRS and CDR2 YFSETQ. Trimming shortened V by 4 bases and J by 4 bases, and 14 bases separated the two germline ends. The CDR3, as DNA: TGCGCCAGCAGCGCGCTCGGGGGTGTCACTGAAGCTTTCTTT. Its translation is CASSALGGVTEAFF.

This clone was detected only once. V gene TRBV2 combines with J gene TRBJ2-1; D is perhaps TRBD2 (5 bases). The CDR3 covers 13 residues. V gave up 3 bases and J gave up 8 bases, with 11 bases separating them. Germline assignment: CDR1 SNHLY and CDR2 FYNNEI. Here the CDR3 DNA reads TGTGCCAGCAGTGAGATCGGGATGGATGAGCAGTTCTTC. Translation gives CASSEIGMDEQFF. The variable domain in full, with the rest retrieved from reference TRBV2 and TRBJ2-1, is EPEVTQTPSHQVTQMGQEVILRCVPISNHLYFYWYRQILGQKVEFLVSFYNNEISEKSEIFDDQFSVERPDGSNFTLKIRSTKLEDSAMYFCASSEIGMDEQFFGPGTRLTVL.

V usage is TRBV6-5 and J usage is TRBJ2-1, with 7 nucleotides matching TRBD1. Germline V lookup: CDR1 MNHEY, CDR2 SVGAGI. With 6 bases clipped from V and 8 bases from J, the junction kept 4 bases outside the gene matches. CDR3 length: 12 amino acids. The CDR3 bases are TGTGCCAGCAGCAACAGGGGTCATGAGCAGTTCTTC. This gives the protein CASSNRGHEQFF.

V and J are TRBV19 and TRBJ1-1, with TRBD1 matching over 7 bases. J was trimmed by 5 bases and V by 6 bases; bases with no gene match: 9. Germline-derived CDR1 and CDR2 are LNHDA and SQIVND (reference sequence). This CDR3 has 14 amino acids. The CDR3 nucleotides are TGTGCCAGTAGCCGAGTCGACAGGGAAACTGAAGCTTTCTTT. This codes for CASSRVDRETEAFF.

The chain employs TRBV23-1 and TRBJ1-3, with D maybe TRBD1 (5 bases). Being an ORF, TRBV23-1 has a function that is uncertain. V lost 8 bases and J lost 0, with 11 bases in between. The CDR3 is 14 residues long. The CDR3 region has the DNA TGCGCCAGCGGGGGGTCCAGCTCTGGAAACACCATATATTTT. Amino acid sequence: CASGGSSSGNTIYF.

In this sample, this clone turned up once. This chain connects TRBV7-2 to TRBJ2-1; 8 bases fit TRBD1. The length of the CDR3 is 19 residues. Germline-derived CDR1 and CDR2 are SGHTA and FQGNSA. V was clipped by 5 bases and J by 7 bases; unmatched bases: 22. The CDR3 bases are TGTGCCAGCAGCATAATTATGCCCCTCGCAGGGGGCATGGGGAATGAGCAGTTCTTC. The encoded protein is CASSIIMPLAGGMGNEQFF.